A single sample is the source of the 26 T cell receptor beta chains below, sequenced in a study of PD-1 blockade in classical Hodgkin lymphoma. After autologous stem cell transplantation all patients relapsed, and prior brentuximab vedotin exposure differed between cohorts. TCRdb keeps only in-frame clones here, not all; method: immunoSEQ multiplex PCR. The repertoire holds roughly 81,000 clones, over 90% seen once, with 2.6% in the top ten. This specimen consisted of peripheral blood mononuclear cells (PBMCs), obtained before the second cycle of nivolumab. The receptors derive from a human donor with classical Hodgkin lymphoma.

This chain connects TRBV5-1 to TRBJ2-2; 8 bases are shared with TRBD1. J lost 0 bases, V lost 4 bases, and 8 bases had no gene match. The length of the CDR3 is 17 residues. From germline, CDR1 is SGHRS and CDR2 YFSETQ. CDR3 in DNA: TGCGCCAGCAGCGCGACTCTACAGGGGGCGAACACCGGGGAGCTGTTTTTT. Translation gives CASSATLQGANTGELFF.

CDR3 sequence: CASRGTGVTNTEAFF. Written as DNA, the CDR3 is TGTGCCAGCAGGGGGACAGGGGTGACGAACACTGAAGCTTTCTTT. The V gene is TRBV25-1, the J gene TRBJ1-1, with 10 bases fitting TRBD1. After removal of 6 bases from V and 1 base from J, the junction contained 5 bases not matched to a gene. The CDR3 sequence is 15 residues long. CDR1 is MGHDK and CDR2 is SYGVNS in the germline V gene.

The chain combines TRBV11-3 with TRBJ2-3; 10 nucleotides line up with TRBD1. Germline values: CDR1 SGHNT, CDR2 YENEEA. V lost 3 bases to trimming and J lost 2 bases; unmatched junction nucleotides: 2. The CDR3 extends over 15 amino acids. DNA for the CDR3: TGTGCCAGCAGCTTGGGGACAGGGGACACAGATACGCAGTATTTT. Translated, it gives CASSLGTGDTDTQYF.

This clone was observed a single time. This rearrangement joins TRBV27 to TRBJ2-1; tentative D call: TRBD2 (5 bases). Germline CDR1 reads MNHEY; CDR2 reads SMNVEV (reference sequence). Between the trimmed V and J ends, which lost 5 bases and 7 bases, there was a span of 18 bases. The CDR3 loop spans 15 amino acids. The CDR3 DNA follows: TGTGCCAGCAGTCTCTGGACTCCGACGGCGAATGAGCAGTTCTTC. This translates into CASSLWTPTANEQFF.

This rearrangement joins TRBV6-5 to TRBJ1-1; 10 bases are shared with TRBD1. V shed 6 bases and J 5 bases; nucleotides not matched to a gene: 6. The V gene's germline CDR1 is MNHEY and CDR2 SVGAGI. CDR3 size: 14 residues. The CDR3 nucleotides read TGTGCCAGCAGCCTCGACAGGGGGCGTACTGAAGCTTTCTTT. This codes for CASSLDRGRTEAFF.

J is TRBJ1-1 and V is TRBV4-1; TRBD1 matches at 8 bases. There are 15 residues in the CDR3. V lost 0 bases and J lost 5; bases outside the gene matches: 5. Germline lookup yields CDR1 MGHRA and CDR2 YSYEKL. CDR3: CASSQEGTGGTEAFF. The CDR3 DNA reads as TGCGCCAGCAGCCAAGAAGGGACAGGAGGGACTGAAGCTTTCTTT.

CDR3 sequence: CASSVGQGNSYEQYF. The CDR3 nucleotides are TGTGCCAGCAGCGTGGGCCAGGGCAACTCCTACGAGCAGTACTTC. This chain links TRBV9 with TRBJ2-7; D perhaps matches TRBD1 (5 bases). CDR1 SGDLS and CDR2 YYNGEE come from the germline V gene. There are 15 residues in the CDR3. The V gene lost 2 bases and the J gene lost 0 bases, with 12 bases spanning the gap.

The chain carries TRBV4-2 and TRBJ1-4, with 9 bases identical to TRBD1. Germline CDR1 and CDR2: LGHNA and YNFKEQ. CDR3 length: 15 amino acids. The trim removed 3 bases at V and 8 bases at J, leaving 7 bases unmatched. DNA of the CDR3: TGTGCCAGCAGCCAGCCGGACAGGGGCAACGAAAAACTGTTTTTT. Translated, it gives CASSQPDRGNEKLFF.

This clone has a single count. V is TRBV6-5 and J is TRBJ1-1, with D perhaps matching TRBD1 (5 bases). Trimming took 7 bases from V and 5 from J, leaving 20 bases between them. The germline V gene encodes CDR1 MNHEY and CDR2 SVGAGI. This CDR3 comprises 15 residues. CDR3 DNA: TGTGCCAGCACGGGGACTCCCGCCCACAGGACTGAAGCTTTCTTT. Translating gives CASTGTPAHRTEAFF.

In its sample, this clone was seen once. The junction departs from the called germline gene at one end, perhaps through a read error. V and J are TRBV30 and TRBJ1-2; D might be TRBD1 (6 bases). Per the germline V gene, CDR1 is GTSNPN and CDR2 is SVGIG (reference sequence). This CDR3 comprises 10 residues. CDR3 residues: CAWSTGIKVF. The CDR3 DNA sequence: TGTGCCTGGAGCACAGGGATTAAGGTATTC.

The V call is TRBV5-4, the J call TRBJ2-7; 8 positions agree with TRBD2. There are 16 residues in the CDR3. J was trimmed by 0 bases and V by 2 bases; bases with no gene match: 7. CDR1 SGHNT and CDR2 YYREEE come from the germline V gene (reference sequence). The CDR3 DNA sequence: TGTGCCAGCAGCTTTGTGGGTAGCGGGACCTCCTACGAGCAGTACTTC. As protein: CASSFVGSGTSYEQYF.

The V gene is TRBV5-4, the J gene TRBJ1-4, with D perhaps matching TRBD1 (5 bases). CDR1 and CDR2 (germline): SGHNT, YYREEE (reference sequence). Trimming took off 3 bases at V and 8 bases at J, with 11 bases between the two ends. The CDR3 is made up of 13 amino acids. As DNA, the CDR3 is TGTGCCAGCAGCTGGGGGGGGAACGAAAAACTGTTTTTT. Its protein is CASSWGGNEKLFF.

J is TRBJ2-3 and V is TRBV2; D remains unclear. CDR3 length: 15 residues. Germline CDR1 is SNHLY and CDR2 is FYNNEI. With 2 bases removed from V and 0 bases from J, the gap between germline ends came to 9 bases. The CDR3 DNA sequence: TGTGCCAGCAGTGAAATAAGGGCTAGCACAGATACGCAGTATTTT. Translating it yields CASSEIRASTDTQYF.

CDR3 sequence: CASRWASGFEQYF. In DNA form, the CDR3 reads TGTGCCAGCCGCTGGGCTAGCGGGTTCGAGCAGTACTTC. The chain has TRBV6-5 and TRBJ2-7; 8 bases agree with TRBD2. Looked up from germline, CDR1 is MNHEY and CDR2 is SVGAGI. The CDR3 is made up of 13 amino acids. Trimming took 8 bases from V and 6 from J; bases not matched to a gene: 9.

The V and J genes are TRBV7-6 and TRBJ2-2; TRBD1 matches 11 bases. CDR1 and CDR2 from the germline V gene are SGHVS and FNYEAQ. V trimming: 5 bases; J trimming: 6 bases; junction bases outside the gene matches: 5. The CDR3 runs 15 residues. The CDR3 DNA reads TGTGCCAGCAGCCCTGGGACAGGGGGGGCCGGGGAGCTGTTTTTT. Protein: CASSPGTGGAGELFF.

The chain links TRBV6-5 to TRBJ2-7; TRBD2 agrees at 10 bases. Germline V gene data show CDR1 as MNHEY and CDR2 as SVGAGI. CDR3 length: 15 amino acids. The J segment lost 10 bases and the V segment lost 6 bases, leaving 15 bases of the junction unmatched. The CDR3 protein is CASSPFRTSGTLQYF. CDR3 DNA sequence: TGTGCCAGCAGCCCCTTCCGGACTAGCGGAACCTTACAGTACTTC.

The chain joins TRBV6-1 to TRBJ1-2, with D unresolved. The germline V gene has CDR1 MNHNS and CDR2 SASEGT. This CDR3 has 15 residues. Trimming removed 5 bases at V and 4 bases at J, with 17 bases between. The CDR3: CASSPISGGVYGYTF. The CDR3 DNA is TGTGCCAGCAGTCCCATATCAGGTGGCGTCTATGGCTACACCTTC.

V and J are TRBV19 and TRBJ1-4; 7 bases are shared with TRBD1. The germline V gene has CDR1 LNHDA and CDR2 SQIVND (reference sequence). The CDR3 spans 14 residues. Trimming took 5 bases from V and 7 from J; bases not matched to a gene: 7. The CDR3 nucleotides are TGTGCCAGTAGTGTAACAGGGGAGGCTGAAAAACTGTTTTTT. Translated: CASSVTGEAEKLFF.

The chain employs TRBV11-1 and TRBJ2-7; D ambiguous. The germline V and J ends were trimmed by 1 base and 0 bases, with 13 bases remaining between them. Looked up from germline, CDR1 is SGHAT and CDR2 is FQDESV (reference sequence). The CDR3 runs 16 residues. The chain's CDR3 is CASSLVLQTNSYEQYF. As DNA, the CDR3 is TGTGCCAGCAGCTTAGTCCTGCAGACGAACTCCTACGAGCAGTACTTC.

The rearrangement uses TRBV27 and TRBJ2-7; D is perhaps TRBD1 (8 bases). V lost 2 bases and J lost 9, with 23 bases in between. CDR1 and CDR2 from the germline V gene are MNHEY and SMNVEV (reference sequence). The CDR3 spans 16 residues. The CDR3 DNA is TGTGCCAGCAGTTTAACAACCGGACAGGGCCCGGGAGGGCAGTACTTC. It encodes CASSLTTGQGPGGQYF.

The chain employs TRBV4-1 and TRBJ2-7, with TRBD2 identical over 7 bases. The CDR3 contains 15 residues. Germline CDR1 is MGHRA and CDR2 is YSYEKL. Trimming removed 1 base from V and 4 bases from J; junction bases left unmatched: 7. CDR3 in amino acids: CASSQALAAAYEQYF. In DNA form, the CDR3 reads TGCGCCAGCAGCCAAGCCCTAGCGGCTGCTTACGAGCAGTACTTC.

CDR3 bases: TGTGCCAGCAGCCCTGACAGATACTCTGGAAACACCATATATTTT. Translation: CASSPDRYSGNTIYF. The rearrangement joins TRBV6-5 to TRBJ1-3, with D possibly matching TRBD1 (5 bases). Per the germline V gene, CDR1 is MNHEY and CDR2 is SVGAGI. This CDR3 region has 15 residues. Between the trimmed V and J ends, which lost 6 bases and 0 bases, there was a span of 12 bases.

The V gene is TRBV7-9, the J gene TRBJ2-2; D is possibly TRBD2 (6 bases). The germline V gene encodes CDR1 SEHNR and CDR2 FQNEAQ (reference sequence). The CDR3 length is 16 residues. V was cut by 3 bases and J by 4 bases, with 15 bases left in between. The CDR3 bases are TGTGCCAGCAGCTTTGTGGGAGGAATCAGCACCGGGGAGCTGTTTTTT. Encoded protein: CASSFVGGISTGELFF. Drawing the rest from reference TRBV7-9 and TRBJ2-2, the complete variable domain is DTGVSQNPRHKITKRGQNVTFRCDPISEHNRLYWYRQTLGQGPEFLTYFQNEAQLEKSRLLSDRFSAERPKGSFSTLEIQRTEQGDSAMYLCASSFVGGISTGELFFGEGSRLTVL.

J is TRBJ2-3 and V is TRBV7-8; tentative D call: TRBD2 (5 bases). Trimming cost V 5 bases and J 3 bases, with 15 bases left between them. This CDR3 contains 15 residues. Germline CDR1 and CDR2: SGHVS and FQNEAQ. The CDR3 reads CASSAVGGPTDTQYF. The CDR3 DNA is TGTGCCAGCAGCGCAGTCGGCGGGCCGACAGATACGCAGTATTTT.

V is TRBV12-5 and J is TRBJ2-3, with 7 positions matching TRBD2. V was pared by 7 bases and J by 6 bases, with 16 bases of the junction left unmatched. Germline V gene data show CDR1 as LGHNT and CDR2 as FRNRAP. The CDR3 extends over 16 amino acids. The CDR3 region has the DNA TGTGCTAGTGCCTTCGGGCGGGAGTACTTGCTGGATACGCAGTATTTT. Its protein is CASAFGREYLLDTQYF. The full variable domain, its missing parts supplied by reference TRBV12-5 and TRBJ2-3, is DARVTQTPRHKVTEMGQEVTMRCQPILGHNTVFWYRQTMMQGLELLAYFRNRAPLDDSGMPKDRFSAEMPDATLATLKIQPSEPRDSAVYFCASAFGREYLLDTQYFGPGTRLTVL.

The chain combines TRBV11-1 with TRBJ2-2; D uncertain. Germline V gives CDR1 SGHAT, CDR2 FQDESV (reference sequence). This CDR3 region has 14 residues. V lost 1 base and J 4 bases, leaving 7 bases between the germline ends. The CDR3 sequence: CASSLGWRTGELFF. The DNA of the CDR3 is TGTGCCAGCAGCTTAGGGTGGCGCACCGGGGAGCTGTTTTTT. Using reference TRBV11-1 and TRBJ2-2 for the parts outside the CDR3, the full variable domain is EAEVAQSPRYKITEKSQAVAFWCDPISGHATLYWYRQILGQGPELLVQFQDESVVDDSQLPKDRFSAERLKGVDSTLKIQPAELGDSAMYLCASSLGWRTGELFFGEGSRLTVL.